A single sample is the source of the 11 T cell receptor beta chains below, sequenced in a study of shared clonotypes between healthy human individuals. Measured with immunoSEQ multiplex PCR; TCRdb has only the in-frame clones, and not every one. The table lists around 1,100,000 clones, about 80% of them singletons, with more than 0.85% in the top ten. Sequencing used memory CD4+ T cells from PBMCs. Documented subset: CD45RA-negative fraction. All receptors come from a man younger than 30 in good health. Some clones in this sample may be carry-over from other donors' samples.

This chain uses TRBV28 with TRBJ1-2; D is possibly TRBD1 (6 bases). Per the germline V gene, CDR1 is MDHEN and CDR2 is SYDVKM. Trimming pared 6 bases from V and 3 bases from J, leaving 17 bases between. The CDR3 has 15 amino acids. CDR3 sequence (DNA): TGTGCCAGCAGGACCCCACAGGGACCCTACTATGGCTACACCTTC. Translated: CASRTPQGPYYGYTF.

The V call is TRBV5-1, the J call TRBJ2-1; D is possibly TRBD2 (5 bases). V lost 1 base to trimming and J lost 1 base, with 21 bases between them. The V gene's germline CDR1 is SGHRS and CDR2 YFSETQ. The CDR3 sequence is 19 residues long. This CDR3 reads CASSLQNRGGVRSYNEQFF. In DNA, the CDR3 is TGCGCCAGCAGCTTGCAGAATCGGGGTGGAGTTAGGTCCTACAATGAGCAGTTCTTC.

V and J are TRBV27 and TRBJ2-1; D is unresolved. The V and J ends lost 8 bases and 10 bases respectively, with 30 bases between them. There are 17 residues in the CDR3. Per germline, CDR1 MNHEY and CDR2 SMNVEV (reference sequence). The CDR3 is CASPGEGRMRLPGEQFF. The CDR3 DNA sequence: TGTGCCAGCCCCGGTGAAGGTCGGATGAGGCTCCCGGGCGAGCAGTTCTTC.

The chain combines TRBV27 with TRBJ1-1; D remains unclear. The length of the CDR3 is 13 residues. V was clipped by 2 bases and J by 3 bases, with 7 bases between them. Germline CDR1 reads MNHEY; CDR2 reads SMNVEV (reference sequence). The CDR3 nucleotides are TGTGCCAGCAGTTTAGGGGTGGACACTGAAGCTTTCTTT. Amino acid sequence: CASSLGVDTEAFF.

The CDR3 nucleotides read TGTGCCAGTAGTATAACCGGGATAAGTGGCTACACCTTC. Its protein is CASSITGISGYTF. The chain carries TRBV19 and TRBJ1-2, with no clear D. CDR3 length: 13 amino acids. Trimming stripped 2 bases from V and 7 bases from J, with 11 bases between. Germline CDR1 reads LNHDA; CDR2 reads SQIVND (reference sequence). The variable domain in full, completed from reference TRBV19 and TRBJ1-2, reads DGGITQSPKYLFRKEGQNVTLSCEQNLNHDAMYWYRQDPGQGLRLIYYSQIVNDFQKGDIAEGYSVSREKKESFPLTVTSAQKNPTAFYLCASSITGISGYTFGSGTRLTVV.

The chain has TRBV12-5 and TRBJ1-5, with D hard to call. The CDR3 length is 12 residues. Germline CDR1 is LGHNT and CDR2 is FRNRAP. V was cut by 5 bases and J by 9 bases, with 11 bases left in between. CDR3 DNA sequence: TGTGCTAGTGGTACCACTTCCGGGCCCCAGCATTTT. This translates into CASGTTSGPQHF.

This chain links TRBV7-8 with TRBJ2-2; TRBD2 might be the D (5 bases). The CDR3 sequence is 14 residues long. Trimming shortened V by 5 bases and J by 7 bases, and 14 bases separated the two germline ends. Per germline, CDR1 SGHVS and CDR2 FQNEAQ. CDR3 residues: CASSLRPSFGELFF. The CDR3 DNA reads as TGTGCCAGCAGCCTAAGGCCTAGCTTCGGGGAGCTGTTTTTT.

The V gene is TRBV27, the J gene TRBJ1-2; perhaps TRBD1 as D (5 bases). This CDR3 has 14 amino acids. In germline, CDR1 is MNHEY, CDR2 SMNVEV (reference sequence). Trimming took 7 bases from V and 4 from J, leaving 16 bases between them. CDR3 loop: CASTPRGTLYGYTF. For the CDR3, the DNA is TGTGCCAGCACCCCGAGAGGGACCCTCTATGGCTACACCTTC.

This rearrangement joins TRBV5-1 to TRBJ2-3; a possible D gene is TRBD2 (6 bases). The CDR3 is made up of 14 amino acids. Germline V lookup: CDR1 SGHRS, CDR2 YFSETQ. V was pared by 3 bases and J by 4 bases, with 12 bases between. The CDR3 sequence: CASSSATSSDTQYF. The CDR3 DNA sequence: TGCGCCAGCAGCTCGGCGACTAGTTCAGATACGCAGTATTTT.

Concerning this clone: This could be a read error, since a much larger clone is one nucleotide away. The CDR3 DNA reads TGTGCCAGCAGTGGACAGGTGGATCAGCCCCAGCATTTT. This translates into CASSGQVDQPQHF. This sequence joins TRBV2 and TRBJ1-5, with a tentative D call TRBD1 (6 bases). Trimming left V 4 bases short and J 5 bases short, with 9 bases between. CDR3 size: 13 residues. The germline CDR1 and CDR2 sequences are SNHLY and FYNNEI.

V usage is TRBV5-1 and J usage is TRBJ2-3; TRBD2 is a possible D gene (6 bases). Germline V gene lookup returns CDR1 SGHRS and CDR2 YFSETQ. Trimming removed 5 bases at V and 6 bases at J, with 13 bases between. The CDR3 runs to 13 residues. The CDR3 DNA follows: TGCGCCAGCAGGGCTAGCGTAGGGGATACGCAGTATTTT. Translated: CASRASVGDTQYF.